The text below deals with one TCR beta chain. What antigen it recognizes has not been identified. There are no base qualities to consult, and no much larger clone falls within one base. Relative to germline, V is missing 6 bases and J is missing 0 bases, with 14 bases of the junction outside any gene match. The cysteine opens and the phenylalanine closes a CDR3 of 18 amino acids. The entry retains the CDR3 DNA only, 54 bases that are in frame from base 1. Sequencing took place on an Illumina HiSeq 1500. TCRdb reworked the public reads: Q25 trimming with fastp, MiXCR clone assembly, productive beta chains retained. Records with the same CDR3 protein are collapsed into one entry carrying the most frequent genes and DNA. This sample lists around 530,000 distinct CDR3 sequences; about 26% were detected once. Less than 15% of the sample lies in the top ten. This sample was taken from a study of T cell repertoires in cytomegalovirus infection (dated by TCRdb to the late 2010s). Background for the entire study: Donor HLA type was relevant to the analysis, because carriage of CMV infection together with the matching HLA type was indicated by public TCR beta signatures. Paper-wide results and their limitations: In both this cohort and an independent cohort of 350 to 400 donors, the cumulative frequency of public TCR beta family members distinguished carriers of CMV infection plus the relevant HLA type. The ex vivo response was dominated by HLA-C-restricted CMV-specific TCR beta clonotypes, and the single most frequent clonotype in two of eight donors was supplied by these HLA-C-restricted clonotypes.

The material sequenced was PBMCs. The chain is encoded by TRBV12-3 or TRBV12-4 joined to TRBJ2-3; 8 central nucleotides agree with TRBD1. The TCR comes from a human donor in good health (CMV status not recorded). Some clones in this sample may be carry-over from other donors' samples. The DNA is TGTGCCAGCAGGCCGGGGGAAGGACAGGGTGCGAGCACAGATACGCAGTATTTT. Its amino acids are CASRPGEGQGASTDTQYF.